This T cell receptor beta chain was observed in a study of control samples from healthy donors and cancer patients. Sequenced by immunoSEQ multiplex PCR; TCRdb stores in-frame clones only, minus some. Seen here are about 180,000 clones, over 85% observed once, and the top ten hold approximately 1.4%. Germline V lookup: CDR1 SNHLY, CDR2 FYNNEI. This CDR3 is built from 14 residues. With 7 bases removed from V and 8 bases from J, the gap between germline ends came to 17 bases. The chain is built from TRBV2 and TRBJ1-4; D not resolved. The TCR originated in a man aged 25-45 years in good health. Material: blood. The chain's CDR3 is CASKHGDRLEKLFF. Here the CDR3 DNA reads TGTGCCAGCAAGCACGGGGATCGGCTCGAAAAACTGTTTTTT.